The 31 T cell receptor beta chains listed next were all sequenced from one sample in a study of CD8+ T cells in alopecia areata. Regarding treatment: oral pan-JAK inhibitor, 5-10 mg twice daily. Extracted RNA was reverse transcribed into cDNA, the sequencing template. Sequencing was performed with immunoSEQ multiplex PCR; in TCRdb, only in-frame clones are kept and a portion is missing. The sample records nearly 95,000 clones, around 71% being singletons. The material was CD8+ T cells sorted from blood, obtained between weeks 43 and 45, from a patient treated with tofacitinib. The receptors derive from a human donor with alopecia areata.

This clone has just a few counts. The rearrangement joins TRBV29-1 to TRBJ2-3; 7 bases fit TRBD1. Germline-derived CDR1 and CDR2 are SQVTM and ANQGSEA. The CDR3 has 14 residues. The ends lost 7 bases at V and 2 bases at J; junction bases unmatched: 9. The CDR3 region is CSATTGDPTDTQYF. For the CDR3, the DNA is TGCAGCGCTACTACAGGGGACCCCACAGATACGCAGTATTTT.

The CDR3 here is CASSLVGSGLTGSSDEQYF. The CDR3 region has the DNA TGCGCCAGCAGCTTGGTTGGTTCAGGTTTGACAGGGTCTAGCGACGAGCAGTACTTC. The chain joins TRBV5-1 to TRBJ2-7, with D tentatively TRBD1 (7 bases). V lost 0 bases and J 5 bases, leaving 27 bases between the germline ends. The CDR3 covers 19 residues. The germline gives CDR1 SGHRS, CDR2 YFSETQ. The full variable domain, with the rest looked up from reference TRBV5-1 and TRBJ2-7, is KAGVTQTPRYLIKTRGQQVTLSCSPISGHRSVSWYQQTPGQGLQFLFEYFSETQRNKGNFPGRFSGRQFSNSRSEMNVSTLELGDSALYLCASSLVGSGLTGSSDEQYFGPGTRLTVT.

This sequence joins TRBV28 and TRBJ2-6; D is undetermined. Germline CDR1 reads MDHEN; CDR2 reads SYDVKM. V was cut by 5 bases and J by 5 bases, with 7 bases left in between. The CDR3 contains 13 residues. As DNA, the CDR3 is TGTGCCAGCAGTGTACGGTGGGCCAACGTCCTGACTTTC. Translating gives CASSVRWANVLTF. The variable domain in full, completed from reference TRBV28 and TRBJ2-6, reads DVKVTQSSRYLVKRTGEKVFLECVQDMDHENMFWYRQDPGLGLRLIYFSYDVKMKEKGDIPEGYSVSREKKERFSLILESASTNQTSMYLCASSVRWANVLTFGAGSRLTVL.

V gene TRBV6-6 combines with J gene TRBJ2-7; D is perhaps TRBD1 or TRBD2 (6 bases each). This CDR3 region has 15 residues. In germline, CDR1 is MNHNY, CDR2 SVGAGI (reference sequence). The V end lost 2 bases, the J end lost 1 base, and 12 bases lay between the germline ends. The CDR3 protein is CASSYVRGLSYEQYF. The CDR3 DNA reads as TGTGCCAGCAGTTACGTTCGGGGGCTTTCCTACGAGCAGTACTTC.

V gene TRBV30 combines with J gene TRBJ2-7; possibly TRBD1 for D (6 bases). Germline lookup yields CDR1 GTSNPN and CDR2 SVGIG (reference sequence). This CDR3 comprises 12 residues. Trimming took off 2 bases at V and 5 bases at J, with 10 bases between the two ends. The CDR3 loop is CAWSTGSHEQYF. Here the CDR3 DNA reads TGTGCCTGGAGTACAGGGTCCCACGAGCAGTACTTC.

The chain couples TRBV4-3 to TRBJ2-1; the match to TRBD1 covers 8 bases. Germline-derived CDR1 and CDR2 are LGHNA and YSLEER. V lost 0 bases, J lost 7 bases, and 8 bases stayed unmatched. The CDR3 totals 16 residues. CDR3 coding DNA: TGCGCCAGCAGCCAAGATCGGACAGGGCAAGGGAATGAGCAGTTCTTC. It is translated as CASSQDRTGQGNEQFF.

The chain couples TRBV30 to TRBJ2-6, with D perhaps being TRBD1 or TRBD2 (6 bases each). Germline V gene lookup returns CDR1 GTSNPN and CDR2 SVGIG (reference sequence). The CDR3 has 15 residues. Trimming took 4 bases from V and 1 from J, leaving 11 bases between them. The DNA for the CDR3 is TGTGCCTGGAAAGGGGGGAGTTCTGGGGCCAACGTCCTGACTTTC. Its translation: CAWKGGSSGANVLTF.

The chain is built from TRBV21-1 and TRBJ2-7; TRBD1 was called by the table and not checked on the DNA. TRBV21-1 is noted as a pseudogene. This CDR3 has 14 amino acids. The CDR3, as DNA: TGTGCCAGCAGCAAAAGAAGTGGGCTCCACGAGCAGTACTTC. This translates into CASSKRSGLHEQYF.

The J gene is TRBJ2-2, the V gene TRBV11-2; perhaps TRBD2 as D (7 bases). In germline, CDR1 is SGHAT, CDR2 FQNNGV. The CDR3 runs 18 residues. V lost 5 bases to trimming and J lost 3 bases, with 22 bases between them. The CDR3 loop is CASSPLPYREGDTGELFF. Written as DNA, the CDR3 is TGTGCCAGCAGCCCCCTCCCTTACAGGGAGGGGGACACCGGGGAGCTGTTTTTT.

The CDR3 bases are TGTGCCAGCAGCCAAGCGGGCAGGGCGAACACTGAAGCTTTCTTT. Translated, it gives CASSQAGRANTEAFF. The V gene is TRBV14, the J gene TRBJ1-1, with a weak D call TRBD1 (5 bases). The CDR3 runs to 15 residues. V gave up 1 base and J gave up 1 base, with 10 bases separating them. Per germline, CDR1 SGHDN and CDR2 FVKESK. Supplemented by reference TRBV14 and TRBJ1-1, the full variable domain reads EAGVTQFPSHSVIEKGQTVTLRCDPISGHDNLYWYRRVMGKEIKFLLHFVKESKQDESGMPNNRFLAERTGGTYSTLKVQPAELEDSGVYFCASSQAGRANTEAFFGQGTRLTVV.

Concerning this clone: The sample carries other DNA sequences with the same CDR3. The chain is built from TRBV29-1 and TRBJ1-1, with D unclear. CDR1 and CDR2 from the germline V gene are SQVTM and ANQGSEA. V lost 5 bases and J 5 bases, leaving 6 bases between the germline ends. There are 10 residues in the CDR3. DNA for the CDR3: TGCAGCGTTTCCAATACTGAAGCTTTCTTT. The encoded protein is CSVSNTEAFF.

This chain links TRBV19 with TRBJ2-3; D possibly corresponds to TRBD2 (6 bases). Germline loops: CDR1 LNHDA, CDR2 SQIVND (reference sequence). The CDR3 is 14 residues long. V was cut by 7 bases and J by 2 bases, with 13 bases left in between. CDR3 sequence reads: CASMEGRVTDTQYF. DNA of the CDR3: TGTGCCAGTATGGAGGGGCGAGTCACAGATACGCAGTATTTT.

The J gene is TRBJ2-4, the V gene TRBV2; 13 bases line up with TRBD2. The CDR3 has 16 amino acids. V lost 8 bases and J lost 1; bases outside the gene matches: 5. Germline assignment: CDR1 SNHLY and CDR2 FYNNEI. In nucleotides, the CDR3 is TGTGCCAGCGGTACTAGCGGGGGGGCGGCCAAAAACATTCAGTACTTC. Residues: CASGTSGGAAKNIQYF.

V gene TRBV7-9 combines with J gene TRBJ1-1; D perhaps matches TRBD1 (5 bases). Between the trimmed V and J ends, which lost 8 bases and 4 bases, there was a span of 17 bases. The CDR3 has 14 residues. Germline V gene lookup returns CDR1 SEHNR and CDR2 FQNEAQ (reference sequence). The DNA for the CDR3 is TGTGCCAGCGGCTCCGTTCTGGGGGGCACTGAAGCTTTCTTT. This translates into CASGSVLGGTEAFF. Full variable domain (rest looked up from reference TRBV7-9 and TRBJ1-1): DTGVSQNPRHKITKRGQNVTFRCDPISEHNRLYWYRQTLGQGPEFLTYFQNEAQLEKSRLLSDRFSAERPKGSFSTLEIQRTEQGDSAMYLCASGSVLGGTEAFFGQGTRLTVV.

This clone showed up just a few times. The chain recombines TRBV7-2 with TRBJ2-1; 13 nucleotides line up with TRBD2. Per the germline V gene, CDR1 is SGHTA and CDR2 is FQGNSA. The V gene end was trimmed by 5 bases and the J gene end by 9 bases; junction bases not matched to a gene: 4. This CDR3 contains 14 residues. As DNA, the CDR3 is TGTGCCAGCAGCCCAGGACTAGCGGGGGTTGAGCAGTTCTTC. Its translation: CASSPGLAGVEQFF.

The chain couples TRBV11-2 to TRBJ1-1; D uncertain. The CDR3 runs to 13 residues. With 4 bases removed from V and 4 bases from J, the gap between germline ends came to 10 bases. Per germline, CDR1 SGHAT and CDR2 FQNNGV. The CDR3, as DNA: TGTGCCAGCAGCTCCGGACGGAGCACTGAAGCTTTCTTT. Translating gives CASSSGRSTEAFF.

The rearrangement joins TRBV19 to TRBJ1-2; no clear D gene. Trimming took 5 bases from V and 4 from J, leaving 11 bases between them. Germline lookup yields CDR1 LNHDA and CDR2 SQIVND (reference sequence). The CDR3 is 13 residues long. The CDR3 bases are TGTGCCAGTAGTGAGAAGGCGGGCTATGGCTACACCTTC. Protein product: CASSEKAGYGYTF.

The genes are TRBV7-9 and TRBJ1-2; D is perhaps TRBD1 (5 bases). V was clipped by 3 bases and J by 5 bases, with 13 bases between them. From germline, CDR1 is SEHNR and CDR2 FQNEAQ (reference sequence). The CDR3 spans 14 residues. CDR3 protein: CASSFEGPGYGYTF. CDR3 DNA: TGTGCCAGCAGCTTCGAGGGCCCAGGGTATGGCTACACCTTC.

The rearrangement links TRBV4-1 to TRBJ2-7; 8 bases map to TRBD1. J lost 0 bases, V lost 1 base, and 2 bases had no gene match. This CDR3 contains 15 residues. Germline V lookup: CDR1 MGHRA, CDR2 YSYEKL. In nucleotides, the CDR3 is TGCGCCAGCAGCCAAGGCGACAGGGGCTCCTACGAGCAGTACTTC. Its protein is CASSQGDRGSYEQYF.

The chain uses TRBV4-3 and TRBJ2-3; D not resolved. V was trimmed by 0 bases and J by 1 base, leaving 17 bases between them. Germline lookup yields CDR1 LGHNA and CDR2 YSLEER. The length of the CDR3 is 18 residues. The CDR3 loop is CASSQDQVGARGTDTQYF. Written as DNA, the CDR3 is TGCGCCAGCAGCCAAGACCAGGTTGGAGCTAGGGGCACAGATACGCAGTATTTT.

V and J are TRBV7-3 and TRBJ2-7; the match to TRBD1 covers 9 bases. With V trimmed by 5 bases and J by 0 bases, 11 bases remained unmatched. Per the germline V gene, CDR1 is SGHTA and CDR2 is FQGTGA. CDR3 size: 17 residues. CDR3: CASSDRDRGLSSYEQYF. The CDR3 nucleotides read TGTGCCAGCAGCGACCGTGACAGGGGGTTGAGCTCCTACGAGCAGTACTTC.

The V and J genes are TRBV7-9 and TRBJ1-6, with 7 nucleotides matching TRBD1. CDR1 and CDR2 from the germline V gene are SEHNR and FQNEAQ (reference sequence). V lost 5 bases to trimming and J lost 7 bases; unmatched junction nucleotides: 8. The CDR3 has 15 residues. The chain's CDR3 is CASSTRQGSNSPLHF. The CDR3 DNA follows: TGTGCCAGCAGCACCCGACAGGGATCGAATTCACCCCTCCACTTT.

CDR3 DNA sequence: TGTGCCAGCAGCGTTGGGCAGGTTTCCTACAATGAGCAGTTCTTC. It specifies CASSVGQVSYNEQFF. The chain couples TRBV9 to TRBJ2-1; D is undetermined. CDR1 SGDLS and CDR2 YYNGEE come from the germline V gene. Trimming cost V 2 bases and J 1 base, with 10 bases left between them. The CDR3 spans 15 residues.

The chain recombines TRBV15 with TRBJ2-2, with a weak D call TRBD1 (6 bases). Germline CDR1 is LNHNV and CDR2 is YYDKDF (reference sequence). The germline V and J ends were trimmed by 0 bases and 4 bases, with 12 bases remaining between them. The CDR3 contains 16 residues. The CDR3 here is CATSREGGHGTGELFF. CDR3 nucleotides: TGTGCCACCAGCAGAGAAGGGGGTCACGGCACCGGGGAGCTGTTTTTT.

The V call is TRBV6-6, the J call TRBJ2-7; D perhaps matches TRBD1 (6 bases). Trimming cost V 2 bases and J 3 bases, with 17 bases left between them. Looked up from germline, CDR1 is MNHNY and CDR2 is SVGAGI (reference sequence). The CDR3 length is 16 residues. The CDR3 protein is CASSYNIGDTYYEQYF. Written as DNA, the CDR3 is TGTGCCAGCAGTTACAATATCGGGGACACTTACTACGAGCAGTACTTC.

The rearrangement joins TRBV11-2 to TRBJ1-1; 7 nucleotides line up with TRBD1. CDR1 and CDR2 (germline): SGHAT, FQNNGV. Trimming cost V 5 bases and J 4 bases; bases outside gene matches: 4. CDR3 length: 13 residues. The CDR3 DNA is TGTGCCAGCAGCCATAACAGGGGCACTGAAGCTTTCTTT. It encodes CASSHNRGTEAFF.

The CDR3, as DNA: TGTGCCAGCAGATTAGACAGGGAAGAGACCCAGTACTTC. Its protein is CASRLDREETQYF. This sequence joins TRBV6-5 and TRBJ2-5; 7 bases are shared with TRBD1. The CDR3 has 13 amino acids. From germline, CDR1 is MNHEY and CDR2 SVGAGI. With 6 bases clipped from V and 3 bases from J, the junction kept 4 bases outside the gene matches.

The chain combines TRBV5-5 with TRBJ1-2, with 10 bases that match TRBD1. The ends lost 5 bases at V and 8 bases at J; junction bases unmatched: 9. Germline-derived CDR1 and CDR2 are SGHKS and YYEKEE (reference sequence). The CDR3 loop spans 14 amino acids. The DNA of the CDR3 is TGTGCCAGCAGGCGGGACAGGGGATCGGAGGGCTACACCTTC. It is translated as CASRRDRGSEGYTF. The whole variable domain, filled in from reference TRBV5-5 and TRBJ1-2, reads DAGVTQSPTHLIKTRGQQVTLRCSPISGHKSVSWYQQVLGQGPQFIFQYYEKEERGRGNFPDRFSARQFPNYSSELNVNALLLGDSALYLCASRRDRGSEGYTFGSGTRLTVV.

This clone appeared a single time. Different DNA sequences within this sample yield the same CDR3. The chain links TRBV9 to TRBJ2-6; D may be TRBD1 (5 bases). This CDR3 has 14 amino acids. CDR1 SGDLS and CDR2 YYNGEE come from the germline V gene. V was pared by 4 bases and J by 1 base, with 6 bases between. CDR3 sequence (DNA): TGTGCCAGCAGCCCAGGGTCTGGGGCCAACGTCCTGACTTTC. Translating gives CASSPGSGANVLTF.

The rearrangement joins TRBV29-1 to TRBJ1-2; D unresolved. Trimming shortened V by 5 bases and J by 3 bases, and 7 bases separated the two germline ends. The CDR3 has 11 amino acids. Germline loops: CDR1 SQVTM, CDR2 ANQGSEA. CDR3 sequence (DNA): TGCAGCGTTAGGGATCACTATGGCTACACCTTC. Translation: CSVRDHYGYTF.

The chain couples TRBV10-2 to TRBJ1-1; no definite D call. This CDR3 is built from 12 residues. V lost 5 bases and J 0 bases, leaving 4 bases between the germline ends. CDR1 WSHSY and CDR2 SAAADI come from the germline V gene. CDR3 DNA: TGCGCCAGCAGTCAAATGAACACTGAAGCTTTCTTT. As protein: CASSQMNTEAFF.